These 13 T cell receptor beta chains share one sample of origin, sequenced in a study of blood T cell repertoires in COVID-19 (dated by TCRdb to the early 2020s). Receptor libraries were prepared by the immunoSEQ multiplex PCR assay. Not all clones reach the TCRdb copy of this immuneACCESS table, which keeps in-frame sequences only. Checked studies attribute under half of the gap to unresolved V genes and leave the rest unexplained. This sample holds 100,000 to 150,000 clones; 65% to 90% were observed only once. The ten largest clones add up to approximately 6.6% of the sample. Specimen: peripheral blood. Receptors originate from a man older than 75 with active or convalescent COVID-19.

The chain links TRBV5-1 to TRBJ1-5; D perhaps matches TRBD1 (5 bases). CDR1 is SGHRS, CDR2 YFSETQ, per germline. This CDR3 has 15 amino acids. Trimming left V 0 bases short and J 6 bases short, with 13 bases between. The CDR3 DNA is TGCGCCAGCAGCTTGGATGGGGGGGGTACTCAGCCCCAGCATTTT. It yields the protein CASSLDGGGTQPQHF.

This clone showed up just once. This chain joins TRBV19 and TRBJ2-3, with TRBD2 identical over 7 bases. V dropped 4 bases and J dropped 5; count of bases not matched to a gene: 9. The length of the CDR3 is 15 residues. Germline V gene data show CDR1 as LNHDA and CDR2 as SQIVND (reference sequence). The CDR3 DNA reads TGTGCCAGTAGTACCGGGTGGACTAGTTTAGATACGCAGTATTTT. This sequence encodes CASSTGWTSLDTQYF.

This chain uses TRBV3-1 (or the pseudogene TRBV3-2) with TRBJ2-3, with 9 bases that match TRBD2. The CDR3 spans 18 residues. The V segment lost 5 bases and the J segment 1 base; nucleotides outside the gene matches: 13. Germline loops: CDR1 LGHDT, CDR2 YNNKEL (reference sequence). CDR3 sequence: CASSTTIPSGTGTDTQYF. In DNA, the CDR3 is TGTGCCAGCAGCACTACCATCCCTAGCGGGACTGGCACAGATACGCAGTATTTT.

In nucleotides, the CDR3 is TGTGCCAGCAGCTCGGGACAGGGTGGAGCTTTCTTT. Translation gives CASSSGQGGAFF. The chain couples TRBV7-9 to TRBJ1-1; 9 positions agree with TRBD1. The V segment lost 4 bases and the J segment 10 bases; nucleotides outside the gene matches: 4. The CDR3 length is 12 residues. Germline V gene lookup returns CDR1 SEHNR and CDR2 FQNEAQ (reference sequence). The whole variable domain, filled in from reference TRBV7-9 and TRBJ1-1, reads DTGVSQNPRHKITKRGQNVTFRCDPISEHNRLYWYRQTLGQGPEFLTYFQNEAQLEKSRLLSDRFSAERPKGSFSTLEIQRTEQGDSAMYLCASSSGQGGAFFGQGTRLTVV.

As regards this clone: An end of the junction differs from the germline gene, which may be a read error. V usage is TRBV19 and J usage is TRBJ2-7; 8 bases are shared with TRBD2. The CDR3 has 14 residues. Germline CDR1 reads LNHDA; CDR2 reads SQIVND (reference sequence). The chain's CDR3 is CASSIGGGLAGYSF. In DNA, the CDR3 is TGTGCCAGTAGTATAGGAGGAGGGCTAGCGGGCTACTCCTTC. The full variable domain, in which reference TRBV19 and TRBJ2-7 provide the parts outside the CDR3, is DGGITQSPKYLFRKEGQNVTLSCEQNLNHDAMYWYRQDPGQGLRLIYYSQIVNDFQKGDIAEGYSVSREKKESFPLTVTSAQKNPTAFYLCASSIGGGLAGYSFGPGTRLTVT.

The gene calls are TRBV28 and TRBJ1-1, with 10 bases fitting TRBD1. Trimming removed 4 bases from V and 5 bases from J; junction bases left unmatched: 10. This CDR3 comprises 16 residues. Per the germline V gene, CDR1 is MDHEN and CDR2 is SYDVKM. The CDR3 region has the DNA TGTGCCAGCAGTTCCCTGGACAGGGGGGGTAGGACTGAAGCTTTCTTT. This encodes CASSSLDRGGRTEAFF.

This clone was seen repeatedly, ten times or more. The same CDR3 arises from other DNA sequences in this sample as well. The chain has TRBV5-6 and TRBJ2-7; 7 bases agree with TRBD1. The V and J ends lost 3 bases and 4 bases, in that order; junction bases with no gene match: 4. The germline V gene encodes CDR1 SGHDT and CDR2 YYEEEE. This CDR3 has 13 residues. CDR3: CASSSTGRYEQYF. The CDR3 DNA sequence: TGTGCCAGCAGCTCGACAGGGAGATACGAGCAGTACTTC.

V usage is TRBV3-1 (or the pseudogene TRBV3-2) and J usage is TRBJ1-2, with 7 positions matching TRBD1. Trimming removed 4 bases from V and 0 bases from J; junction bases left unmatched: 11. Germline loops: CDR1 LGHDT, CDR2 YNNKEL (reference sequence). The CDR3 spans 17 residues. The CDR3 region is CASSPRPGGVTNYGYTF. Here the CDR3 DNA reads TGTGCCAGCAGCCCCCGCCCAGGGGGAGTTACTAACTATGGCTACACCTTC.

The chain has TRBV6-5 and TRBJ2-2, with D maybe TRBD2 (6 bases). CDR3 length equals 15 residues. Germline-derived CDR1 and CDR2 are MNHEY and SVGAGI. V was clipped by 6 bases and J by 5 bases, with 16 bases between them. The CDR3 sequence: CASSKPGAWTGELFF. The CDR3 DNA is TGTGCCAGCAGCAAACCGGGAGCATGGACCGGGGAGCTGTTTTTT.

The chain employs TRBV4-3 and TRBJ1-3; D perhaps matches TRBD1 (5 bases). Germline V CDR1 and CDR2: LGHNA, YSLEER. V lost 1 base and J lost 0, with 10 bases in between. The CDR3 sequence is 16 residues long. CDR3 residues: CASSQALTGSGNTIYF. The CDR3 DNA reads TGCGCCAGCAGCCAAGCTCTAACAGGCTCTGGAAACACCATATATTTT.

This clone occurred once. The chain has TRBV7-9 and TRBJ2-3, with 9 bases identical to TRBD2. CDR3 length: 16 amino acids. Germline V gene data show CDR1 as SEHNR and CDR2 as FQNEAQ (reference sequence). Trimming at V came to 1 base and at J to 3 bases, leaving 5 bases not matched to a gene. The DNA of the CDR3 is TGTGCCAGCAGCTTAGTGGGCGGGGGGGCTACAGATACGCAGTATTTT. Protein product: CASSLVGGGATDTQYF.

This rearrangement joins TRBV20-1 to TRBJ2-1, with 9 nucleotides matching TRBD1. From germline, CDR1 is DFQATT and CDR2 SNEGSKA (reference sequence). This CDR3 is 15 amino acids long. Trimming at V came to 3 bases and at J to 4 bases, leaving 7 bases not matched to a gene. This CDR3 reads CSASTGGATYNEQFF. As DNA, the CDR3 is TGCAGTGCTAGTACAGGGGGCGCGACATACAATGAGCAGTTCTTC.

This rearrangement joins TRBV9 to TRBJ2-5; 9 bases are shared with TRBD2. CDR1 is SGDLS, CDR2 YYNGEE, per germline. The CDR3 has 16 residues. V was clipped by 3 bases and J by 0 bases; unmatched bases: 6. The CDR3: CASSEASGTYQETQYF. The CDR3 DNA reads TGTGCCAGCAGCGAGGCTAGCGGGACGTACCAAGAGACCCAGTACTTC.